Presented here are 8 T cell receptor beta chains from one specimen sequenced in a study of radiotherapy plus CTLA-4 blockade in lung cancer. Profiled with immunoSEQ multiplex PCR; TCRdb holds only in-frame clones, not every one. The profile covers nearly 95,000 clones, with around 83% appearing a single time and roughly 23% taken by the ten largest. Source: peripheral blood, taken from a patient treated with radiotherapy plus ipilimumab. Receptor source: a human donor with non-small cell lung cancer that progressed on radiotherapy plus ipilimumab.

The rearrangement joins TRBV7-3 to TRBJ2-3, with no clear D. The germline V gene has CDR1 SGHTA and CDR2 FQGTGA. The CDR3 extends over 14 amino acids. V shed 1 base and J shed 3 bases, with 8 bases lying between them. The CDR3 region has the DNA TGTGCCAGCAGCTTAAGCTATTTAACAGATACGCAGTATTTT. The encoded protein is CASSLSYLTDTQYF.

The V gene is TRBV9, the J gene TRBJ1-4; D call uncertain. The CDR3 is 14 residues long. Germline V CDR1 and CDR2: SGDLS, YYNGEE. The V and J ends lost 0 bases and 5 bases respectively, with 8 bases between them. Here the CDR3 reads CASSVERQNEKLFF. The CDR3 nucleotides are TGTGCCAGCAGCGTAGAACGTCAGAATGAAAAACTGTTTTTT.

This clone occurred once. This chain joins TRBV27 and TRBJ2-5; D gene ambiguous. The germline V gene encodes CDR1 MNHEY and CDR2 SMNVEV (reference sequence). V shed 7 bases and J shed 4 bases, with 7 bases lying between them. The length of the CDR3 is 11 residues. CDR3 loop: CASTPGETQYF. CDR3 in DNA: TGTGCCAGCACCCCAGGAGAGACCCAGTACTTC.

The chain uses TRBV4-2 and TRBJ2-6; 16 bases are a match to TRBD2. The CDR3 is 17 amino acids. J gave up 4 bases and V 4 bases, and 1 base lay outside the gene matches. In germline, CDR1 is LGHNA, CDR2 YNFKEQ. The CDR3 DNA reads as TGTGCCAGCAGCCTGGGACTAGCGGGAGGGGGGGCCAACGTCCTGACTTTC. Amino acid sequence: CASSLGLAGGGANVLTF.

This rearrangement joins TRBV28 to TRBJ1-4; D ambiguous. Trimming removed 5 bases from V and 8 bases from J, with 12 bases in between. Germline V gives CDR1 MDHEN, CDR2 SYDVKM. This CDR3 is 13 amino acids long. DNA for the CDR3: TGTGCCAGCAGTCAGGTGGAGGAGGAAAAACTGTTTTTT. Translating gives CASSQVEEEKLFF.

The CDR3, as DNA: TGTGCCTGGAGCACGGGGGCTTTTGACACCATATATTTT. It is translated as CAWSTGAFDTIYF. The chain is built from TRBV30 and TRBJ1-3; possible D gene TRBD1, 6 bases. The V end lost 3 bases, the J end lost 8 bases, and 14 bases lay between the germline ends. Germline CDR1 is GTSNPN and CDR2 is SVGIG (reference sequence). This CDR3 has 13 residues. Looking up the rest from reference TRBV30 and TRBJ1-3 gives the full variable domain: SQTIHQWPATLVQPVGSPLSLECTVEGTSNPNLYWYRQAAGRGLQLLFYSVGIGQISSEVPQNLSASRPQDRQFILSSKKLLLSDSGFYLCAWSTGAFDTIYFGEGSWLTVV.

CDR3 sequence (DNA): TGTGCCTCAAGGGGACTAGCGGGAGAGGAGCAGTACGTC. It yields the protein CASRGLAGEEQYV. The rearrangement links TRBV10-3 to TRBJ2-7; TRBD2 matches 14 bases. CDR1 is ENHRY and CDR2 is SYGVKD in the germline V gene. The trim removed 11 bases at V and 7 bases at J, leaving 7 bases unmatched. This CDR3 has 13 residues.

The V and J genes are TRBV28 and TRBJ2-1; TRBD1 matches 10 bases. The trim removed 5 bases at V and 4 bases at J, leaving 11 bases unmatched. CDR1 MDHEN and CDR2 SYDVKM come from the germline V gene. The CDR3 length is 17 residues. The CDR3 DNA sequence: TGTGCCAGCAGTCGCTCCACGACAGGGGGCGGATACAATGAGCAGTTCTTC. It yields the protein CASSRSTTGGGYNEQFF.